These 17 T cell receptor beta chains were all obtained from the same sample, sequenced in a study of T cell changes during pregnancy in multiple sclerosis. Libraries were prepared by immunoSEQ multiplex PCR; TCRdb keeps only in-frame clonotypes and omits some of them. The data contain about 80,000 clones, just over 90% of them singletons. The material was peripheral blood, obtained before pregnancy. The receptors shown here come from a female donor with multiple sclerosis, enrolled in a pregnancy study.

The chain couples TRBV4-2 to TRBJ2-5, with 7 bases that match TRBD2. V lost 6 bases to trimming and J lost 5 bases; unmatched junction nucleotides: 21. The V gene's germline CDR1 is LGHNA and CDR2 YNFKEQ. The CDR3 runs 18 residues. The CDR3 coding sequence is TGTGCCAGCAGGCGAGGTGCACGGGGGGAGGCCGAGGGGGAGACCCAGTACTTC. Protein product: CASRRGARGEAEGETQYF.

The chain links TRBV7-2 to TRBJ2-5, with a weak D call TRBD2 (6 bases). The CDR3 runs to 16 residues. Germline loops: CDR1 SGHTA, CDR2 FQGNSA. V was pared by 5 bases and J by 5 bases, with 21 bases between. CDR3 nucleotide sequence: TGTGCCAGCAGCCCCATTACCGGGAGACAGTTGGAGACCCAGTACTTC. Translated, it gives CASSPITGRQLETQYF.

The DNA for the CDR3 is TGTGCCATCAAGAGGGGCTACACCTTC. Translated: CAIKRGYTF. V usage is TRBV10-3 and J usage is TRBJ1-2; D is ambiguous. Trimming cost V 7 bases and J 8 bases, with 5 bases left between them. CDR1 ENHRY and CDR2 SYGVKD come from the germline V gene. The CDR3 is 9 amino acids.

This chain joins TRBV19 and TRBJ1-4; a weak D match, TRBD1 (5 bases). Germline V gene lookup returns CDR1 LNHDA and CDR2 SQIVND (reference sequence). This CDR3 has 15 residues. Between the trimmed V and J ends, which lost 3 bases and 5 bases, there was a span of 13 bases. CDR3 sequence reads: CASSIWGSGNEKLFF. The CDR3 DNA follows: TGTGCCAGTAGTATTTGGGGCAGCGGGAATGAAAAACTGTTTTTT.

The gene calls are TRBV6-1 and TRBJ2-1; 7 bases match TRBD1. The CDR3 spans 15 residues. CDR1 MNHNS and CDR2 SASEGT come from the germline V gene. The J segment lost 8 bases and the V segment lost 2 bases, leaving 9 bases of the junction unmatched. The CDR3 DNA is TGTGCCAGCAGTGAAATAATGACAGGGTTCGATGAGCAGTTCTTC. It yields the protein CASSEIMTGFDEQFF.

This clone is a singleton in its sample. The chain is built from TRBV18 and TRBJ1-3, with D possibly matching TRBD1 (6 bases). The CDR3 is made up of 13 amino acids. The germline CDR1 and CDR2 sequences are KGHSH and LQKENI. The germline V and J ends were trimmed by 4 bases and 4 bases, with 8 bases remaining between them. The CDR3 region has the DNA TGTGCCAGCTCACAAGGGACAGGAAACACCATATATTTT. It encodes CASSQGTGNTIYF.

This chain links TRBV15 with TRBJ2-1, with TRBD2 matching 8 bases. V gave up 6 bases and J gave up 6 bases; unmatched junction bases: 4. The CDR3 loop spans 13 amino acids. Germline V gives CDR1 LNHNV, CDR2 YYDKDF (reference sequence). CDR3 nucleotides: TGTGCCACCAGTAGCGGGGCGCCCAATGAGCAGTTCTTC. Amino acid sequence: CATSSGAPNEQFF. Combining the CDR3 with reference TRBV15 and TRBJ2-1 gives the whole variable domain DAMVIQNPRYQVTQFGKPVTLSCSQTLNHNVMYWYQQKSSQAPKLLFHYYDKDFNNEADTPDNFQSRRPNTSFCFLDIRSPGLGDTAMYLCATSSGAPNEQFFGPGTRLTVL.

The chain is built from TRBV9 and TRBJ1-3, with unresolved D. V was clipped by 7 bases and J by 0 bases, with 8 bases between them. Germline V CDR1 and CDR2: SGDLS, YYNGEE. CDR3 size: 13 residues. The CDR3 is CASGPDSGNTIYF. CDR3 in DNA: TGTGCCAGCGGGCCGGACTCTGGAAACACCATATATTTT.

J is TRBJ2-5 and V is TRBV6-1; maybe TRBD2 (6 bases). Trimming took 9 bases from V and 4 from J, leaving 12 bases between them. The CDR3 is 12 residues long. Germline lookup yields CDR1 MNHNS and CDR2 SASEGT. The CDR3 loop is CASSNGGETQYF. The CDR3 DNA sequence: TGTGCCAGTAGTAACGGGGGAGAGACCCAGTACTTC.

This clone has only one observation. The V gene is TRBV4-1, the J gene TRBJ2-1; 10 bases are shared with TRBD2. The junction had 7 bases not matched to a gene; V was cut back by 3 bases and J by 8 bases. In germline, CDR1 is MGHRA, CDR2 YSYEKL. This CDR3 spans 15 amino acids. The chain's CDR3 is CASSQLAGGSDEQFF. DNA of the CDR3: TGCGCCAGCAGCCAGTTAGCGGGGGGTAGCGATGAGCAGTTCTTC.

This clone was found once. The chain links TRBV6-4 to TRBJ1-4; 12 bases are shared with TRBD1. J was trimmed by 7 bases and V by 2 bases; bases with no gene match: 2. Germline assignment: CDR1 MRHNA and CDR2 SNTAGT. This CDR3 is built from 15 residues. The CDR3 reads CASSDGTGGSEKLFF. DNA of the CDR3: TGTGCCAGCAGTGACGGGACAGGGGGCAGTGAAAAACTGTTTTTT.

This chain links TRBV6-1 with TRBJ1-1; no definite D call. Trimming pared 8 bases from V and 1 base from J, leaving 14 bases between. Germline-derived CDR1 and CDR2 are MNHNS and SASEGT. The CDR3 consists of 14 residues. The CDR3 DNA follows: TGTGCCAGCTTGATTGAACAGTGGAACACTGAAGCTTTCTTT. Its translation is CASLIEQWNTEAFF.

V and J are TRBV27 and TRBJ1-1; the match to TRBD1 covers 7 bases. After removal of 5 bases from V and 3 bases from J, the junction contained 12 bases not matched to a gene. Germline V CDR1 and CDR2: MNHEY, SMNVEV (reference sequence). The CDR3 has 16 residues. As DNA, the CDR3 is TGTGCCAGCAGTCGAACCGGGACAGTCCTATACACTGAAGCTTTCTTT. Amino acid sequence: CASSRTGTVLYTEAFF.

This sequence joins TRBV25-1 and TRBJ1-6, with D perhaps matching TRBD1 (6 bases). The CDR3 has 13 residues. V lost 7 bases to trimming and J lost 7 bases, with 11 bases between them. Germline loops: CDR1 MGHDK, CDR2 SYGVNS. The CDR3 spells CASTRDNNSPLHF. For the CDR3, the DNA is TGTGCCAGCACCCGGGACAACAATTCACCCCTCCACTTT.

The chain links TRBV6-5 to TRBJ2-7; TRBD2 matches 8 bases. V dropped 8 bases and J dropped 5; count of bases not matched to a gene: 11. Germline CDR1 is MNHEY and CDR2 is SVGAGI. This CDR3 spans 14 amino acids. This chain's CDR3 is CASREGARGNEQYF. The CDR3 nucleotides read TGTGCCAGCCGGGAGGGCGCACGGGGGAACGAGCAGTACTTC.

Written as DNA, the CDR3 is TGTGCCAGCAGAGAGACAGGGGCCTACGAGCAGTACTTC. It is translated as CASRETGAYEQYF. The chain uses TRBV6-5 and TRBJ2-7; 8 bases map to TRBD1. Germline V gene lookup returns CDR1 MNHEY and CDR2 SVGAGI. The CDR3 loop spans 13 amino acids. Trimming cost V 6 bases and J 2 bases; bases outside gene matches: 3.

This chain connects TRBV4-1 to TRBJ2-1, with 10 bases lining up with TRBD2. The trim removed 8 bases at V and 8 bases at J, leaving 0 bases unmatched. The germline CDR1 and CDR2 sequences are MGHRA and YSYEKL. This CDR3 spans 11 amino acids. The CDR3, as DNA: TGCGCCAGCGGGACTAGCGATGAGCAGTTCTTC. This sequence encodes CASGTSDEQFF.